This entry lists 13 T cell receptor beta chains sequenced from one sample in a study of T-cell memory formation after mild COVID-19. TCRdb recomputed calls from the 5' RACE reads with MiXCR, one row per CDR3 protein. Seen here are 100,000 to 150,000 distinct CDR3 sequences, approximately 5.9% observed once, and the top ten hold roughly 2.2%. The sequencing input was PBMCs or a T cell subset sorted from them (not recorded which). Receptor source: an adult woman who had mild COVID-19 (a few samples of this study predate the infection). Cell type and time point are not known.

This clonotype came up many times. The V call is TRBV5-1, the J call TRBJ2-5; D gene ambiguous. V was trimmed by 4 bases and J by 3 bases, leaving 10 bases between them. Germline V gene data show CDR1 as SGHRS and CDR2 as YFSETQ. This CDR3 has 13 amino acids. CDR3 nucleotide sequence: TGCGCCAGCAGCCATCGCAGAGAAGAGACCCAGTACTTC. It translates to CASSHRREETQYF.

This clonotype was observed a few times. The V gene is TRBV18, the J gene TRBJ2-1, with D possibly matching TRBD2 (6 bases). Trimming left V 1 base short and J 3 bases short, with 16 bases between. Germline loops: CDR1 KGHSH, CDR2 LQKENI. This CDR3 is built from 17 residues. The CDR3 sequence is CASSPRNRRVVYNEQFF. The CDR3 coding sequence is TGTGCCAGCTCACCACGTAATAGGAGGGTTGTCTACAATGAGCAGTTCTTC.

This clonotype has ten or more counts. J is TRBJ2-3 and V is TRBV9; possible D gene TRBD2, 6 bases. Germline lookup yields CDR1 SGDLS and CDR2 YYNGEE. V was trimmed by 0 bases and J by 9 bases, leaving 20 bases between them. CDR3 length: 16 amino acids. The CDR3 sequence: CASSVGGRLGLITQYF. The CDR3 DNA is TGTGCCAGCAGCGTAGGGGGGAGGTTGGGACTGATCACGCAGTATTTT.

In its sample, this clonotype was seen a few times. V usage is TRBV7-9 and J usage is TRBJ2-3; D unresolved. V was clipped by 7 bases and J by 8 bases, with 22 bases between them. Per germline, CDR1 SEHNR and CDR2 FQNEAQ (reference sequence). CDR3 length: 15 residues. DNA of the CDR3: TGTGCCAGCATCCCGAGGCAGTCTACCTTAGGTACGCAGTATTTT. It translates to CASIPRQSTLGTQYF.

The chain recombines TRBV18 with TRBJ2-7; the D gene is possibly TRBD2 (5 bases). In germline, CDR1 is KGHSH, CDR2 LQKENI. The germline V and J ends were trimmed by 3 bases and 5 bases, with 14 bases remaining between them. This CDR3 is 14 amino acids long. The DNA of the CDR3 is TGTGCCAGCTCACCGGCTAGCCGATGGCACGAGCAGTACTTC. Translation: CASSPASRWHEQYF.

This clonotype was counted a few times. The chain combines TRBV6-5 with TRBJ1-3; tentative D call: TRBD1 (6 bases). From germline, CDR1 is MNHEY and CDR2 SVGAGI. V was cut by 5 bases and J by 4 bases, with 12 bases left in between. CDR3 size: 14 residues. The CDR3 DNA is TGTGCCAGCAGTCACCCGGGACAAGGAAACACCATATATTTT. Protein sequence: CASSHPGQGNTIYF.

The gene calls are TRBV29-1 and TRBJ2-1; D is possibly TRBD2 (6 bases). V lost 5 bases and J 4 bases, leaving 9 bases between the germline ends. The CDR3 has 12 residues. Germline lookup yields CDR1 SQVTM and CDR2 ANQGSEA. Here the CDR3 DNA reads TGCAGCGTTCGGCGGGATTACAATGAGCAGTTCTTC. It encodes CSVRRDYNEQFF.

This clonotype was seen ten or more times. The V and J genes are TRBV19 and TRBJ2-1; weak D call: TRBD2 (6 bases). Germline loops: CDR1 LNHDA, CDR2 SQIVND (reference sequence). The CDR3 contains 13 residues. Trimming pared 3 bases from V and 12 bases from J, leaving 15 bases between. Here the CDR3 reads CASSMSRDGGQFF. CDR3 in DNA: TGTGCCAGTAGTATGAGTAGAGACGGGGGGCAGTTCTTC.

This sequence joins TRBV10-3 and TRBJ1-5; 9 bases fit TRBD1. CDR3 length: 14 amino acids. Looked up from germline, CDR1 is ENHRY and CDR2 is SYGVKD. The V gene end was trimmed by 4 bases and the J gene end by 6 bases; junction bases not matched to a gene: 4. Here the CDR3 DNA reads TGTGCCATCAGTGTAGGGACAGGGACTCAGCCCCAGCATTTT. This translates into CAISVGTGTQPQHF.

This clonotype was counted at least ten times. The CDR3 bases are TGTGCCACCAGTTATAATACCGGGACAGGGGATTTGGAGACCCAGTACTTC. Translation gives CATSYNTGTGDLETQYF. The chain uses TRBV24-1 and TRBJ2-5, with 10 bases that match TRBD1. The V gene end was trimmed by 6 bases and the J gene end by 5 bases; junction bases not matched to a gene: 14. The CDR3 loop spans 17 amino acids. Germline CDR1 is KGHDR and CDR2 is SFDVKD.

This chain connects TRBV7-9 to TRBJ1-5, with TRBD1 matching 7 bases. J lost 0 bases, V lost 4 bases, and 3 bases had no gene match. Per germline, CDR1 SEHNR and CDR2 FQNEAQ (reference sequence). CDR3 length equals 15 residues. The CDR3 nucleotides read TGTGCCAGCAGCTCGGGACAGAATAGCAATCAGCCCCAGCATTTT. This encodes CASSSGQNSNQPQHF.

The V call is TRBV12-3 or TRBV12-4, the J call TRBJ1-1; perhaps TRBD1 as D (5 bases). V was clipped by 7 bases and J by 0 bases, with 12 bases between them. CDR3 size: 14 residues. CDR3 nucleotide sequence: TGTGCCAGCACCGGGGACCTAATGAACACTGAAGCTTTCTTT. This translates into CASTGDLMNTEAFF.

This clonotype was seen a few times. The rearrangement joins TRBV7-3 to TRBJ2-7; 10 nucleotides line up with TRBD1. Trimming cost V 2 bases and J 2 bases; bases outside gene matches: 3. This CDR3 has 15 residues. CDR1 is SGHTA and CDR2 is FQGTGA in the germline V gene. CDR3 in amino acids: CASSLWGQGPYEQYF. The CDR3, as DNA: TGTGCCAGCAGCTTATGGGGACAGGGGCCCTACGAGCAGTACTTC.